This passage covers 8 T cell receptor beta chains from one sample sequenced in a study of cytomegalovirus exposure and HLA in healthy donors. With 60 Vbeta and 13 Jbeta primers, the PCR was carried out. The data were produced by immunoSEQ multiplex PCR, yet TCRdb's version contains in-frame clones alone and is incomplete. The table includes around 150,000 clones, approximately 80% detected once. Sample: PBMCs. These receptors originate from a man aged 25-45 years in good health and CMV-seronegative.

This clone showed up just once. This chain joins TRBV28 and TRBJ2-3, with 9 bases fitting TRBD1. The germline gives CDR1 MDHEN, CDR2 SYDVKM. Trimming removed 6 bases from V and 1 base from J; junction bases left unmatched: 5. CDR3 size: 15 residues. The CDR3 region is CASRLTGGGTDTQYF. The CDR3 nucleotides read TGTGCCAGCAGGCTGACAGGGGGTGGCACAGATACGCAGTATTTT.

The chain uses TRBV4-1 and TRBJ1-2, with unresolved D. Germline CDR1 and CDR2: MGHRA and YSYEKL. There are 15 residues in the CDR3. V was pared by 4 bases and J by 3 bases, with 15 bases between. The CDR3 DNA sequence: TGCGCCAGCAGCCCGAAGCGCCACGGGGACTATGGCTACACCTTC. Translating gives CASSPKRHGDYGYTF.

On this clone: Other nucleotide sequences in the sample specify the same CDR3. V and J are TRBV18 and TRBJ1-4; the match to TRBD1 covers 7 bases. Trimming cost V 6 bases and J 5 bases; bases outside gene matches: 9. This CDR3 has 15 amino acids. The V gene's germline CDR1 is KGHSH and CDR2 LQKENI. CDR3 coding DNA: TGTGCCAGCTCGCCTAGACAGGGTACCAATGAAAAACTGTTTTTT. This gives the protein CASSPRQGTNEKLFF. The full variable domain, completed using reference TRBV18 and TRBJ1-4, is NAGVMQNPRHLVRRRGQEARLRCSPMKGHSHVYWYRQLPEEGLKFMVYLQKENIIDESGMPKERFSAEFPKEGPSILRIQQVVRGDSAAYFCASSPRQGTNEKLFFGSGTQLSVL.

V and J are TRBV7-2 and TRBJ2-7, with D possibly being TRBD1 (5 bases). V lost 4 bases and J lost 6, with 16 bases in between. The CDR3 runs 14 residues. Germline lookup yields CDR1 SGHTA and CDR2 FQGNSA. In DNA, the CDR3 is TGTGCCAGCAGCTACTATACGCAGGGCTCCGAGCAGTACTTC. This encodes CASSYYTQGSEQYF.

The chain joins TRBV5-5 to TRBJ2-7; 10 bases align to TRBD2. This CDR3 has 17 amino acids. V lost 0 bases and J lost 5; bases outside the gene matches: 11. Germline CDR1 and CDR2: SGHKS and YYEKEE (reference sequence). The CDR3 region is CASSLALAGVRSDEQYF. DNA for the CDR3: TGTGCCAGCAGCTTGGCCCTAGCGGGAGTAAGAAGCGACGAGCAGTACTTC.

The chain recombines TRBV6-5 with TRBJ2-7; 7 bases align to TRBD2. The CDR3 is 15 amino acids. Germline CDR1 and CDR2: MNHEY and SVGAGI. J gave up 0 bases and V 4 bases, and 6 bases lay outside the gene matches. CDR3 in DNA: TGTGCCAGCAGTTTCTCTAGCGGATTCTCCTACGAGCAGTACTTC. This codes for CASSFSSGFSYEQYF.

V and J are TRBV7-6 and TRBJ2-1; 10 positions match TRBD1. CDR1 is SGHVS and CDR2 is FNYEAQ in the germline V gene. Unmatched junction bases numbered 7, after V lost 5 bases and J lost 3 bases. The CDR3 runs 16 residues. In DNA, the CDR3 is TGTGCCAGCAGCCCTGCGGGACAGGGGATCTACAATGAGCAGTTCTTC. It translates to CASSPAGQGIYNEQFF. The entire variable domain, with the rest obtained from reference TRBV7-6 and TRBJ2-1, is as follows: GAGVSQSPRYKVTKRGQDVALRCDPISGHVSLYWYRQALGQGPEFLTYFNYEAQQDKSGLPNDRFSAERPEGSISTLTIQRTEQRDSAMYRCASSPAGQGIYNEQFFGPGTRLTVL.

V and J are TRBV4-3 and TRBJ2-3, with 7 bases lining up with TRBD1. Losses at the gene ends were 6 bases for V and 5 bases for J; bases not matched to a gene: 5. CDR3 length: 13 amino acids. Germline CDR1 reads LGHNA; CDR2 reads YSLEER. The CDR3 protein is CASREGAKDTQYF. As DNA, the CDR3 is TGCGCCAGCAGAGAGGGGGCAAAAGATACGCAGTATTTT.